This TCR beta chain was sequenced during a study of PD-1 blockade in classical Hodgkin lymphoma. Regarding the study as a whole: A significant rise in TCR diversity by C4D1 was seen for CD4+ but not CD8+ cells. Those starting nivolumab under 1 year post-ASCT were excluded. Complete responders possessed baseline diversity comparable to newly diagnosed patients.

As to this clone: Its antigen is as yet unknown.

Germline CDR1 is SGHDT and CDR2 is YYEEEE. The CDR3 runs to 16 residues. V lost 0 bases and J lost 6, with 15 bases in between. Using immunoSEQ multiplex PCR, the repertoire was profiled, and TCRdb retains in-frame clones only, with some absent. In the table there are roughly 140,000 clones, approximately 72% of which are singletons. Each and every patient relapsed after autologous stem cell transplantation, and patients got differing brentuximab vedotin exposure. Best responses included complete response and partial response; otherwise, the best response was progressive disease. The material was peripheral blood mononuclear cells (PBMCs), obtained before the second cycle of nivolumab. This clonotype originated in a human donor with classical Hodgkin lymphoma. The V gene is TRBV5-6, the J gene TRBJ1-4; maybe TRBD1 (5 bases). The CDR3 DNA reads TGTGCCAGCAGCTTGGCCCTGGGACTTAACGATGAAAAACTGTTTTTT. This sequence encodes CASSLALGLNDEKLFF. Using reference TRBV5-6 and TRBJ1-4 for the parts outside the CDR3, the full variable domain is DAGVTQSPTHLIKTRGQQVTLRCSPKSGHDTVSWYQQALGQGPQFIFQYYEEEERQRGNFPDRFSGHQFPNYSSELNVNALLLGDSALYLCASSLALGLNDEKLFFGSGTQLSVL.